This T cell receptor (beta chain) was captured by sequencing in a study of blood T cell repertoires in COVID-19. The method was immunoSEQ multiplex PCR; TCRdb's version includes in-frame clones alone and lacks a portion of them. The data show more than 140,000 clones, around 83% seen once. This TCR was sampled from a human donor in a cohort sampled during active COVID-19. Sample: peripheral blood.

The CDR3 is CASSVARETQYF. CDR3 in DNA: TGTGCCAGCAGCGTCGCACGGGAGACCCAGTACTTC. The rearrangement uses TRBV9 and TRBJ2-5; the D is unclear. The CDR3 extends over 12 amino acids. CDR1 is SGDLS and CDR2 is YYNGEE in the germline V gene. The V end lost 2 bases, the J end lost 5 bases, and 7 bases lay between the germline ends.